Below, 19 T cell receptor beta chains from the same sample are listed, as sequenced in a study of T cells after yellow fever vaccination (dated by TCRdb to the late 2010s). In light of the paper, this sample's treatment or condition label describes: live attenuated yellow fever vaccine strain. Library prep was done by 5' RACE. For sequencing, an Illumina HiSeq 2500 was employed. The raw public reads went through TCRdb reprocessing: fastp at Q25, MiXCR clone calling, in-frame beta chains kept. One record per CDR3 amino acid sequence lists the most common genes and DNA. The sample contains about 360,000 distinct CDR3 sequences, 6.2% of them found a single time. The ten largest clones capture approximately 16% of the sample. The sample in question was PBMCs, obtained 5 days after the yellow fever booster vaccination. These TCRs come from a young man who received the YFV17D yellow fever vaccine.

This clonotype was observed many times. The chain carries TRBV5-1 and TRBJ1-3, with D maybe TRBD1 (5 bases). The CDR3 loop spans 15 amino acids. Per germline, CDR1 SGHRS and CDR2 YFSETQ. V was trimmed by 0 bases and J by 3 bases, leaving 10 bases between them. The CDR3 region is CASSLVGTDGNTIYF. In DNA, the CDR3 is TGCGCCAGCAGCTTGGTGGGGACGGATGGAAACACCATATATTTT.

This clonotype was counted between two and nine times. This rearrangement joins TRBV25-1 to TRBJ1-3; D may be TRBD1 (5 bases). Trimming removed 1 base from V and 2 bases from J, with 24 bases in between. Germline V gene sequence: CDR1 MGHDK, CDR2 SYGVNS. There are 20 residues in the CDR3. In DNA, the CDR3 is TGTGCCAGCAGTGAATTATCGAAAAGGGACCGGGCGAATACTGGAAACACCATATATTTT. It specifies CASSELSKRDRANTGNTIYF.

The rearrangement links TRBV12-3 or TRBV12-4 to TRBJ1-2; D remains ambiguous. CDR3 length: 17 residues. Trimming shortened V by 3 bases and J by 2 bases, and 19 bases separated the two germline ends. The CDR3 sequence: CASSLVRKADKNYGYTF. CDR3 coding DNA: TGTGCCAGCAGTTTGGTGAGGAAGGCCGATAAAAACTATGGCTACACCTTC.

This clonotype was seen many times. This chain uses TRBV20-1 with TRBJ2-4; maybe TRBD2 (6 bases). The CDR3 runs to 15 residues. V was trimmed by 1 base and J by 0 bases, leaving 10 bases between them. The V gene's germline CDR1 is DFQATT and CDR2 SNEGSKA (reference sequence). The DNA of the CDR3 is TGCAGTGCTAGAGCCGGGGGACTAGCCAAAAACATTCAGTACTTC. Protein product: CSARAGGLAKNIQYF.

This clonotype was observed at least ten times. The rearrangement uses TRBV20-1 and TRBJ2-3; a weak D match, TRBD2 (5 bases). V gave up 3 bases and J gave up 4 bases, with 11 bases separating them. CDR3 size: 13 residues. Germline assignment: CDR1 DFQATT and CDR2 SNEGSKA (reference sequence). CDR3 sequence reads: CSASYGIADTQYF. The CDR3 nucleotides are TGCAGTGCTAGTTACGGGATCGCAGATACGCAGTATTTT.

This clonotype was counted a few times. The CDR3 spells CASSLTSGEFF. DNA of the CDR3: TGTGCCAGCAGTTTGACTAGCGGGGAGTTCTTC. The rearrangement uses TRBV12-3 or TRBV12-4 and TRBJ2-1; 11 nucleotides align to TRBD2. V gave up 3 bases and J gave up 14 bases; unmatched junction bases: 0. The CDR3 sequence is 11 residues long.

This clonotype has ten or more counts. V gene TRBV29-1 combines with J gene TRBJ2-2; 8 bases line up with TRBD1. The CDR3 is made up of 15 amino acids. The V and J ends lost 3 bases and 5 bases, in that order; junction bases with no gene match: 8. CDR1 and CDR2 (germline): SQVTM, ANQGSEA. CDR3 sequence reads: CSVEGQGAGTGELFF. As DNA, the CDR3 is TGCAGCGTTGAGGGCCAGGGGGCTGGGACCGGGGAGCTGTTTTTT.

The CDR3 region is CASSKEPNSYNEQFF. The CDR3 region has the DNA TGTGCCAGTAGTAAGGAACCAAACTCCTACAATGAGCAGTTCTTC. V usage is TRBV19 and J usage is TRBJ2-1; D gene ambiguous. The CDR3 has 15 residues. The germline CDR1 and CDR2 sequences are LNHDA and SQIVND (reference sequence). Deletions cut 4 bases from V and 0 bases from J, with 10 bases between.

This clonotype was found many times. At one end the junction does not follow the germline gene, possibly because of a read error. This chain connects TRBV6-6 to TRBJ2-5, with D possibly TRBD2 on 5 matching bases. The germline V gene encodes CDR1 MNHNY and CDR2 SVGAGI (reference sequence). The CDR3 totals 11 residues. CDR3 nucleotides: TGTGCCAGCAGCTCAGGAATTAAGCGGCACTTC. As protein: CASSSGIKRHF.

The sample holds many counts of this clonotype. The chain has TRBV19 and TRBJ2-7; either TRBD1 or TRBD2 may supply D (6 bases each). V was shortened by 11 bases and J by 6 bases, with 29 bases between the two germline ends. The CDR3 length is 16 residues. In germline, CDR1 is LNHDA, CDR2 SQIVND (reference sequence). DNA of the CDR3: TGTGCCCCCACACGGGGACCCGGGGGCGGTCGTGGCGAGCAGTACTTC. Protein sequence: CAPTRGPGGGRGEQYF.

In its sample, this clonotype was seen many times. The chain joins TRBV20-1 to TRBJ2-1; D is undetermined. Trimming removed 6 bases at V and 9 bases at J, with 9 bases between. Germline-derived CDR1 and CDR2 are DFQATT and SNEGSKA (reference sequence). The CDR3 is 10 amino acids. The CDR3 protein is CSALRIEQFF. DNA of the CDR3: TGCAGTGCCCTCCGCATTGAGCAGTTCTTC.

At least ten counts were recorded for this clonotype. This chain connects TRBV27 to TRBJ2-1, with 11 positions matching TRBD2. Germline V lookup: CDR1 MNHEY, CDR2 SMNVEV (reference sequence). J was trimmed by 8 bases and V by 4 bases; bases with no gene match: 7. This CDR3 comprises 15 residues. The CDR3 coding sequence is TGTGCCAGCAGTTCTCGGACTAGCGGGCTCGATGAGCAGTTCTTC. This codes for CASSSRTSGLDEQFF.

This sequence joins TRBV12-3 or TRBV12-4 and TRBJ2-3; TRBD1 or TRBD2 may be the D gene (5 bases each). The CDR3 has 13 residues. With 5 bases removed from V and 6 bases from J, the gap between germline ends came to 12 bases. The CDR3: CASSTGTIDTQYF. CDR3 coding DNA: TGTGCCAGCAGTACCGGGACCATCGATACGCAGTATTTT.

This clonotype occurred many times. This chain joins TRBV10-2 and TRBJ2-7; 7 bases agree with TRBD2. Losses at the gene ends were 2 bases for V and 6 bases for J; bases not matched to a gene: 7. The CDR3 loop spans 14 amino acids. Looked up from germline, CDR1 is WSHSY and CDR2 is SAAADI. Here the CDR3 reads CASSEAAGVSEQYF. The CDR3 nucleotides are TGCGCCAGCAGTGAGGCGGCGGGGGTTAGCGAGCAGTACTTC.

As regards this clonotype: This sequence may be a read error, since a much larger clone differs from it by one base. The V and J genes are TRBV12-3 or TRBV12-4 and TRBJ1-1; unclear D gene. CDR3 size: 14 residues. V shed 3 bases and J shed 4 bases, with 12 bases lying between them. The DNA for the CDR3 is TGTGCCAGCAGTTTCGGGGAGCGGTGCACTGAAGCTTTCTTT. It codes for CASSFGERCTEAFF.

The V gene is TRBV23-1, the J gene TRBJ1-5; D not certain. TRBV23-1 is reported as an ORF; its role is uncertain. Deletions cut 9 bases from V and 0 bases from J, with 12 bases between. There are 14 residues in the CDR3. The CDR3 loop reads CARSRAPSNQPQHF. The DNA of the CDR3 is TGCGCCAGAAGCCGGGCCCCTAGCAATCAGCCCCAGCATTTT.

This clonotype was counted a few times. The rearrangement joins TRBV7-6 to TRBJ2-7, with 9 bases aligning to TRBD2. Unmatched junction bases numbered 4, after V lost 4 bases and J lost 6 bases. Germline CDR1 and CDR2: SGHVS and FNYEAQ. The CDR3 runs 13 residues. The CDR3 region is CASSSGLASEQYF. CDR3 nucleotide sequence: TGTGCCAGCAGCTCCGGACTAGCGAGCGAGCAGTACTTC.

This clonotype showed up many times. The chain joins TRBV5-1 to TRBJ2-1; D uncertain. The germline CDR1 and CDR2 sequences are SGHRS and YFSETQ. The CDR3 runs 15 residues. V was trimmed by 3 bases and J by 5 bases, leaving 15 bases between them. CDR3 sequence reads: CASSSGPALDNEQFF. The CDR3, as DNA: TGCGCCAGCAGCTCTGGACCAGCCCTCGACAATGAGCAGTTCTTC.

This clonotype was detected many times. The chain links TRBV6-2 or TRBV6-3 to TRBJ2-5, with no clear D. CDR1 MNHEY and CDR2 SVGEGT come from the germline V gene. V lost 9 bases to trimming and J lost 2 bases, with 16 bases between them. This CDR3 region has 14 residues. CDR3 region: CASRSQLLQETQYF. As DNA, the CDR3 is TGTGCCAGTAGAAGCCAGCTACTGCAAGAGACCCAGTACTTC.